This TCR beta chain originates from a study of regulatory T cells in long-lasting Graves disease. iRepertoire HTBI primers and Arm-PCR of CDR3 regions built TCR beta libraries. A single record per CDR3 protein comes from TCRdb applying MiXCR to the multiplex PCR reads. Among some 450,000 distinct CDR3 sequences, roughly 15% were seen once, and the ten largest hold about 10%. Time point meaning: newly diagnosed GD, antithyroid drugs for less than 3 months. From PBMCs, RNA was extracted and then used to make the TCR library. This sample was shared with a second study, whose subject was T cells in Graves' hyperthyroidism and ophthalmopathy. That study reports: Among clonotypes expanded in thyroid above 0.001, most were also found in blood.

This clonotype was obtained from a woman aged 30 to 39 with Graves disease. The input for sequencing was peripheral blood mononuclear cells (PBMCs), taken at new diagnosis, from a patient treated with antithyroid drugs.

The CDR3 DNA is TGTGCCAGTAAAGGGTACCTGGGTAGCAATCAGCCCCAGCATTTT. Translation gives CASKGYLGSNQPQHF. This chain joins TRBV19 and TRBJ1-5; D not certain. CDR1 and CDR2 from the germline V gene are LNHDA and SQIVND (reference sequence). V lost 7 bases to trimming and J lost 0 bases, with 13 bases between them. The CDR3 consists of 15 residues.